One TCR beta chain is described in this entry. This CDR3 contains 14 residues. V dropped 7 bases and J dropped 3; count of bases not matched to a gene: 8. Germline V gene lookup returns CDR1 KGHDR and CDR2 SFDVKD. Using a J-beta primer mix together with a sample-barcoded 5' primer, a second PCR was run for roughly 7 to 12 cycles. TCRdb recomputed calls from the 5' RACE reads with MiXCR, one row per CDR3 protein. The profile covers about 1,400,000 distinct CDR3 sequences, with around two fifths appearing a single time and 7% to 9.5% taken by the ten largest. These data come from a study of blood T cells in healthy people across ages.

Sequencing input: blood. The chain recombines TRBV24-1 with TRBJ2-7; 7 bases agree with TRBD1. This sequence was found in a woman aged 18-29 years in good health. The chain's CDR3 is CATRGPGQSYEQYF. CDR3 coding DNA: TGTGCCACCAGGGGACCGGGACAGAGCTACGAGCAGTACTTC.